The clone carrying this TCR beta chain was observed at least ten times. Its antigen is unknown. The missing CDR3 end, 3 residues past where the read stops, is filled in from the germline J gene. The data derive from a study of T cell clonality in common variable immunodeficiency. Study results and caveats: CVID subjects shared fewer TCRbeta clones than healthy controls did.

The table came from immunoSEQ multiplex PCR; TCRdb's copy has only in-frame clones and leaves some out. In total the sample includes around 55,000 clones, none of them seen once. Germline CDR1 and CDR2: DFQATT and SNEGSKA (reference sequence). The V and J ends lost 1 base and 0 bases respectively, with 18 bases between them. The CDR3 contains 17 residues. The chain recombines TRBV20-1 with TRBJ1-1, with a tentative D call TRBD1 (5 bases). The sample taken for sequencing was peripheral blood mononuclear cells. This TCR was sampled from a person aged 18 to 70 in good health. The covered CDR3 bases are TGCAGTGCTAGAGTGTTAACGGACACCGGAATGAACACTGAA. Amino acid sequence: CSARVLTDTGMNTE. The complete CDR3 reads CSARVLTDTGMNTEAFF.